The 20 T cell receptor beta chains below come from one sample, sequenced in a study of cytomegalovirus exposure and HLA in healthy donors. PCR was performed using 60 Vbeta and 13 Jbeta primers. The assay was immunoSEQ multiplex PCR, and TCRdb's table has in-frame clones only and misses some. Among 110,000 to 150,000 clones listed, about 78% were seen once. Sequenced material: PBMCs. These receptors originate from a young man in good health and CMV-seronegative.

The rearrangement uses TRBV18 and TRBJ1-4; D is perhaps TRBD1 (6 bases). Trimming stripped 3 bases from V and 8 bases from J, with 16 bases between. The CDR3 sequence is 15 residues long. CDR1 KGHSH and CDR2 LQKENI come from the germline V gene. The CDR3 reads CASSPPDSVGEKLFF. The CDR3 DNA sequence: TGTGCCAGCTCACCTCCGGACAGTGTTGGAGAAAAACTGTTTTTT.

The chain is built from TRBV28 and TRBJ2-1, with a weak D call TRBD1 (6 bases). V was cut by 3 bases and J by 7 bases, with 13 bases left in between. Germline CDR1 MDHEN, CDR2 SYDVKM. The CDR3 runs to 14 residues. CDR3 sequence: CASSFPRGVNEQFF. CDR3 nucleotide sequence: TGTGCCAGCAGTTTCCCCAGGGGAGTGAATGAGCAGTTCTTC. The full variable domain, its missing parts supplied by reference TRBV28 and TRBJ2-1, is DVKVTQSSRYLVKRTGEKVFLECVQDMDHENMFWYRQDPGLGLRLIYFSYDVKMKEKGDIPEGYSVSREKKERFSLILESASTNQTSMYLCASSFPRGVNEQFFGPGTRLTVL.

The gene calls are TRBV6-1 and TRBJ1-1; 9 bases fit TRBD1. The CDR3 is 14 residues long. CDR1 and CDR2 (germline): MNHNS, SASEGT. V was pared by 5 bases and J by 8 bases, with 9 bases of the junction left unmatched. CDR3 region: CASSYTTGGREAFF. CDR3 nucleotide sequence: TGTGCCAGCAGTTATACGACAGGGGGAAGAGAAGCTTTCTTT.

This chain connects TRBV9 to TRBJ1-3; 8 bases align to TRBD1. CDR3 length equals 16 residues. Germline V gene lookup returns CDR1 SGDLS and CDR2 YYNGEE. After removal of 4 bases from V and 0 bases from J, the junction contained 6 bases not matched to a gene. The CDR3 nucleotides are TGTGCCAGCAGCATCCAGGACAGGGTCTCTGGAAACACCATATATTTT. Protein sequence: CASSIQDRVSGNTIYF.

The chain employs TRBV7-7 and TRBJ2-5; D is ambiguous. Deletions cut 1 base from V and 3 bases from J, with 6 bases between. This CDR3 region has 13 residues. Germline lookup yields CDR1 SSHAT and CDR2 FNYEAQ (reference sequence). The CDR3 nucleotides read TGTGCCAGCAGCTTAGGAGAGAAAGAGACCCAGTACTTC. It translates to CASSLGEKETQYF.

The chain carries TRBV10-2 and TRBJ2-2, with D tentatively TRBD1 (6 bases). Germline V gene lookup returns CDR1 WSHSY and CDR2 SAAADI. The CDR3 extends over 14 amino acids. Trimming cost V 6 bases and J 4 bases, with 12 bases left between them. CDR3 region: CASRDSPGTGELFF. The CDR3 DNA sequence: TGCGCCAGCAGGGACAGCCCTGGCACCGGGGAGCTGTTTTTT.

The chain is built from TRBV5-1 and TRBJ2-7; 7 positions match TRBD2. Trimming at V came to 3 bases and at J to 3 bases, leaving 3 bases not matched to a gene. Germline V lookup: CDR1 SGHRS, CDR2 YFSETQ. The CDR3 covers 13 residues. DNA of the CDR3: TGCGCCAGCAGCTCCGCGGGAGTCTACGAGCAGTACTTC. Translated: CASSSAGVYEQYF.

On this clone: The sample holds other DNA sequences that translate to the same CDR3. The genes are TRBV9 and TRBJ2-7; D is possibly TRBD1 (5 bases). The V end was cut by 0 bases, the J end by 0 bases, with 7 bases between. Germline values: CDR1 SGDLS, CDR2 YYNGEE. The CDR3 extends over 14 amino acids. The CDR3 nucleotides read TGTGCCAGCAGCGTAGGGGGCGACTCCTACGAGCAGTACTTC. Its protein is CASSVGGDSYEQYF. Full variable domain (missing parts from reference TRBV9 and TRBJ2-7): DSGVTQTPKHLITATGQRVTLRCSPRSGDLSVYWYQQSLDQGLQFLIQYYNGEERAKGNILERFSAQQFPDLHSELNLSSLELGDSALYFCASSVGGDSYEQYFGPGTRLTVT.

Details on this clone: Other DNA sequences in this sample translate to the same CDR3. The rearrangement uses TRBV7-9 and TRBJ1-2; 7 bases line up with TRBD1. In germline, CDR1 is SEHNR, CDR2 FQNEAQ (reference sequence). The J segment lost 2 bases and the V segment lost 5 bases, leaving 5 bases of the junction unmatched. This CDR3 is built from 14 residues. The CDR3 region has the DNA TGTGCCAGCAGCCCAGGGACAGCCAACTATGGCTACACCTTC. Translating gives CASSPGTANYGYTF.

This clone occurred a few times. This chain connects TRBV29-1 to TRBJ2-2, with TRBD2 matching over 7 bases. Trimming cost V 4 bases and J 3 bases; bases outside gene matches: 2. From germline, CDR1 is SQVTM and CDR2 ANQGSEA. CDR3 length: 13 residues. Written as DNA, the CDR3 is TGCAGCGTTGGGAGCGGGGACACCGGGGAGCTGTTTTTT. It specifies CSVGSGDTGELFF.

This clone showed up just once. The chain has TRBV5-1 and TRBJ2-4; 11 nucleotides align to TRBD2. The CDR3 has 15 residues. V shed 1 base, J shed 8 bases, and the junction held 5 bases outside the gene matches. The germline V gene encodes CDR1 SGHRS and CDR2 YFSETQ. This CDR3 is CASSLSGTSGDIQYF. In DNA form, the CDR3 reads TGCGCCAGCAGCTTGTCTGGGACTAGCGGAGACATTCAGTACTTC.

The chain employs TRBV2 and TRBJ2-3; 8 bases align to TRBD1. This CDR3 contains 14 residues. V gave up 6 bases and J gave up 6 bases; unmatched junction bases: 8. The germline V gene encodes CDR1 SNHLY and CDR2 FYNNEI. The CDR3 here is CASRLAGGVDTQYF. The CDR3 DNA reads as TGTGCCAGCAGGCTGGCAGGGGGCGTTGATACGCAGTATTTT.

The V gene is TRBV4-1, the J gene TRBJ2-1; 14 bases are shared with TRBD2. Trimming took 0 bases from V and 7 from J; bases not matched to a gene: 5. Germline V gene data show CDR1 as MGHRA and CDR2 as YSYEKL. The CDR3 spans 17 residues. In DNA, the CDR3 is TGCGCCAGCAGCCAAGATCTCGGGACTAGCGGGAGAAATGAGCAGTTCTTC. Translation gives CASSQDLGTSGRNEQFF.

This clone has only one observation. This sequence joins TRBV4-1 and TRBJ1-1; D remains ambiguous. The CDR3 extends over 14 amino acids. Trimming pared 0 bases from V and 5 bases from J, leaving 10 bases between. Germline-derived CDR1 and CDR2 are MGHRA and YSYEKL. The DNA for the CDR3 is TGCGCCAGCAGCCAAGATGGGAGTTATACTGAAGCTTTCTTT. This sequence encodes CASSQDGSYTEAFF.

This clone has a count of ten or more. The chain uses TRBV5-6 and TRBJ1-1; 12 positions match TRBD1. The germline V gene encodes CDR1 SGHDT and CDR2 YYEEEE. V gave up 4 bases and J gave up 4 bases; unmatched junction bases: 8. The CDR3 is made up of 16 amino acids. CDR3 DNA: TGTGCCAGCAGCCTCGGGACAGGGGGCGTGGGCACTGAAGCTTTCTTT. Translating it yields CASSLGTGGVGTEAFF.

The chain couples TRBV7-8 to TRBJ2-3; 7 bases fit TRBD2. Trimming removed 4 bases from V and 1 base from J; junction bases left unmatched: 5. The CDR3 is made up of 15 amino acids. CDR1 is SGHVS, CDR2 FQNEAQ, per germline. The CDR3 spells CASSSGTTRTDTQYF. The CDR3 nucleotides read TGTGCCAGCAGCTCCGGGACTACGCGCACAGATACGCAGTATTTT.

Remarks on this clone: Given a much more abundant clone one base away, this may be a read error. V usage is TRBV6-1 and J usage is TRBJ2-3; 11 bases are a match to TRBD2. This CDR3 has 15 amino acids. Per germline, CDR1 MNHNS and CDR2 SASEGT. V gave up 2 bases and J gave up 4 bases; unmatched junction bases: 2. The DNA of the CDR3 is TGTGCCAGCAGTGAAATAGCGGGGGGGCCAGATACGCAGTATTTT. Translated, it gives CASSEIAGGPDTQYF.

The chain is built from TRBV29-1 and TRBJ1-2, with D possibly TRBD1 on 6 matching bases. This CDR3 contains 15 residues. Trimming stripped 7 bases from V and 6 bases from J, with 24 bases between. Germline CDR1 reads SQVTM; CDR2 reads ANQGSEA. CDR3 in DNA: TGCAGCGGTGCCGATTACAGGGAAGAAAACGATGGCTACACCTTC. Residues: CSGADYREENDGYTF.

This clone was counted between two and nine times. The chain carries TRBV7-3 and TRBJ2-7, with 9 bases fitting TRBD2. The CDR3 length is 15 residues. Trimming removed 5 bases from V and 6 bases from J; junction bases left unmatched: 11. Germline loops: CDR1 SGHTA, CDR2 FQGTGA. The CDR3, as DNA: TGTGCCAGCAGCCCATTTAGCGGGAGTCGACTCGAGCAGTACTTC. This codes for CASSPFSGSRLEQYF.

The V gene is TRBV2, the J gene TRBJ2-1; 9 bases agree with TRBD2. Trimming removed 2 bases from V and 6 bases from J; junction bases left unmatched: 17. The germline V gene has CDR1 SNHLY and CDR2 FYNNEI. The length of the CDR3 is 19 residues. CDR3 protein: CASSEFAVFAGGPGNEQFF. The CDR3 nucleotides are TGTGCCAGCAGTGAATTTGCTGTATTTGCGGGGGGGCCGGGCAATGAGCAGTTCTTC.